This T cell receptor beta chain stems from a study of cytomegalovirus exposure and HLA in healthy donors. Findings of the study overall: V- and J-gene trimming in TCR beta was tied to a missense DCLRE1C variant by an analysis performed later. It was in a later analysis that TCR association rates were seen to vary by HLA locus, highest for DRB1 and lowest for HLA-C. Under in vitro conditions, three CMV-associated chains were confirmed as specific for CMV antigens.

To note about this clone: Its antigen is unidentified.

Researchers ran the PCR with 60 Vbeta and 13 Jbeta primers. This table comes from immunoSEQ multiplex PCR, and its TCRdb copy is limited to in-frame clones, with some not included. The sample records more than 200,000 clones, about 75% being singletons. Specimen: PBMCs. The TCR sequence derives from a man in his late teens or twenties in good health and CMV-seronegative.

In DNA, the CDR3 is TGTGCCAGCAATATACAGGGAGAGGGCTACACCTTC. This encodes CASNIQGEGYTF. The rearrangement joins TRBV6-6 to TRBJ1-2, with D maybe TRBD1 (6 bases). Per germline, CDR1 MNHNY and CDR2 SVGAGI (reference sequence). V lost 7 bases, J lost 8 bases, and 14 bases lay in between. This CDR3 is built from 12 residues.